A single sample is the source of the 18 T cell receptor beta chains below, sequenced in a study of beta chain features in type 1 diabetes. Study-level points and caveats: TCRB CDR3 length was moderately but significantly reduced in all four CD4+ subsets of Type 1 diabetes patients.

Their specific antigens are unknown. The sequenced template was cDNA made from the entire isolated RNA. Measured with immunoSEQ multiplex PCR; TCRdb has only the in-frame clones, and not every one. The data show more than 300,000 clones, 8.5% to 10% seen once. Sequenced sample: central memory CD4+ T cells from blood. Receptors originate from a man aged 25-45 years with type 1 diabetes.

The chain links TRBV28 to TRBJ2-3; 10 bases agree with TRBD2. The CDR3 covers 14 residues. CDR1 is MDHEN, CDR2 SYDVKM, per germline. CDR3 amino acids: CATSGPTSTDTQYF. The CDR3 nucleotides are TGTGCGACTAGCGGGCCTACTAGCACAGATACGCAGTATTTT.

This sequence joins TRBV2 and TRBJ1-1, with D possibly being TRBD1 (5 bases). V lost 7 bases and J 4 bases, leaving 13 bases between the germline ends. Germline V gene lookup returns CDR1 SNHLY and CDR2 FYNNEI. The CDR3 is 13 amino acids. CDR3 protein: CASTKLGTTEAFF. In nucleotides, the CDR3 is TGTGCCAGCACCAAATTGGGGACCACTGAAGCTTTCTTT.

The CDR3 loop is CASKEGHDEKLFF. The DNA of the CDR3 is TGTGCCAGCAAGGAGGGGCACGATGAAAAACTGTTTTTT. The chain is built from TRBV6-6 and TRBJ1-4; possible D gene TRBD1, 5 bases. The germline V and J ends were trimmed by 7 bases and 6 bases, with 12 bases remaining between them. This CDR3 contains 13 residues. Germline V CDR1 and CDR2: MNHNY, SVGAGI (reference sequence).

The chain combines TRBV5-4 with TRBJ1-1, with 12 bases matching TRBD1. This CDR3 contains 17 residues. The V segment lost 6 bases and the J segment 6 bases; nucleotides outside the gene matches: 15. Per the germline V gene, CDR1 is SGHNT and CDR2 is YYREEE (reference sequence). The CDR3 is CASTLWGTGGARAEAFF. CDR3 DNA: TGTGCCAGCACCTTATGGGGGACAGGGGGCGCCCGCGCTGAAGCTTTCTTT. The whole variable domain, filled in from reference TRBV5-4 and TRBJ1-1, reads ETGVTQSPTHLIKTRGQQVTLRCSSQSGHNTVSWYQQALGQGPQFIFQYYREEENGRGNFPPRFSGLQFPNYSSELNVNALELDDSALYLCASTLWGTGGARAEAFFGQGTRLTVV.

This clone was detected only a few times. This chain links TRBV18 with TRBJ1-1, with 10 bases matching TRBD1. The ends lost 8 bases at V and 10 bases at J; junction bases unmatched: 1. The germline V gene encodes CDR1 KGHSH and CDR2 LQKENI. The CDR3 sequence is 10 residues long. The DNA of the CDR3 is TGTGCCAGCGGACAGGGGGGAGCTTTCTTT. This gives the protein CASGQGGAFF.

This clone was observed a few times. CDR3: CAIRAQGGTDTQYF. CDR3 coding DNA: TGTGCCATCAGGGCACAGGGGGGGACAGATACGCAGTATTTT. The chain uses TRBV10-3 and TRBJ2-3; a weak D match, TRBD1 (8 bases). Between the trimmed V and J ends, which lost 6 bases and 3 bases, there was a span of 13 bases. Per germline, CDR1 ENHRY and CDR2 SYGVKD. The CDR3 runs 14 residues.

This clone was picked up a small number of times. The chain has TRBV15 and TRBJ2-1; 8 positions agree with TRBD2. V lost 1 base and J lost 7; bases outside the gene matches: 9. The CDR3 is made up of 16 amino acids. Germline assignment: CDR1 LNHNV and CDR2 YYDKDF (reference sequence). This CDR3 reads CATSRGTGRGKNEQFF. In DNA form, the CDR3 reads TGTGCCACCAGCAGAGGAACCGGGAGGGGCAAAAATGAGCAGTTCTTC.

This clone was seen many times. This chain uses TRBV4-2 with TRBJ1-1; D ambiguous. CDR1 and CDR2 (germline): LGHNA, YNFKEQ. This CDR3 comprises 15 residues. The ends were cut back, 0 bases at V and 1 base at J, with 9 bases in the middle. The CDR3 spells CASSQDPGPNTEAFF. The CDR3 coding sequence is TGTGCCAGCAGCCAAGATCCCGGACCGAACACTGAAGCTTTCTTT.

This CDR3 reads CSASDYGYTF. In nucleotides, the CDR3 is TGCAGTGCTAGCGACTATGGCTACACCTTC. The gene calls are TRBV20-1 and TRBJ1-2; D gene unclear. The ends were cut back, 3 bases at V and 3 bases at J, with 2 bases in the middle. Germline V lookup: CDR1 DFQATT, CDR2 SNEGSKA (reference sequence). There are 10 residues in the CDR3.

The V call is TRBV7-2, the J call TRBJ2-3; 8 positions agree with TRBD2. There are 14 residues in the CDR3. The V segment lost 8 bases and the J segment 2 bases; nucleotides outside the gene matches: 6. Germline lookup yields CDR1 SGHTA and CDR2 FQGNSA. The CDR3 DNA is TGTGCCAGCGGGTCTAGCGGGCTCACAGATACGCAGTATTTT. Translated: CASGSSGLTDTQYF. Full variable domain (missing parts from reference TRBV7-2 and TRBJ2-3): GAGVSQSPSNKVTEKGKDVELRCDPISGHTALYWYRQSLGQGLEFLIYFQGNSAPDKSGLPSDRFSAERTGGSVSTLTIQRTQQEDSAVYLCASGSSGLTDTQYFGPGTRLTVL.

This clone occurred a few times. V is TRBV25-1 and J is TRBJ1-2; D uncertain. V was pared by 2 bases and J by 2 bases, with 9 bases between. The CDR3 covers 14 residues. Germline values: CDR1 MGHDK, CDR2 SYGVNS. The CDR3 loop is CASSEPGLNYGYTF. In DNA form, the CDR3 reads TGTGCCAGCAGTGAACCAGGTCTGAACTATGGCTACACCTTC.

A note on this clone: Other DNA sequences from this sample encode an identical CDR3 as well. The chain couples TRBV7-9 to TRBJ1-5, with 10 bases aligning to TRBD1. Looked up from germline, CDR1 is SEHNR and CDR2 is FQNEAQ (reference sequence). CDR3 length: 15 residues. The J segment lost 2 bases and the V segment lost 5 bases, leaving 3 bases of the junction unmatched. CDR3: CASSLTGGGNQPQHF. The CDR3 DNA follows: TGTGCCAGCAGCCTGACAGGGGGCGGCAATCAGCCCCAGCATTTT.

This clone appeared a few times. The chain has TRBV11-2 and TRBJ1-1; the D is unclear. The ends were cut back, 5 bases at V and 6 bases at J, with 13 bases in the middle. Germline CDR1 is SGHAT and CDR2 is FQNNGV. CDR3 size: 13 residues. The CDR3 loop is CASSLVTGAEAFF. CDR3 coding DNA: TGTGCCAGCAGCCTAGTGACTGGGGCTGAAGCTTTCTTT.

This chain joins TRBV9 and TRBJ2-1, with 7 bases matching TRBD2. The ends lost 4 bases at V and 3 bases at J; junction bases unmatched: 4. Looked up from germline, CDR1 is SGDLS and CDR2 is YYNGEE. This CDR3 has 14 amino acids. Here the CDR3 DNA reads TGTGCCAGCAGCCCCGGGGGGAACTACAATGAGCAGTTCTTC. It specifies CASSPGGNYNEQFF.

A few counts support this clone. This chain joins TRBV6-1 and TRBJ2-3, with D tentatively TRBD1 or TRBD2 (5 bases each). The CDR3 sequence is 15 residues long. Between the trimmed V and J ends, which lost 6 bases and 4 bases, there was a span of 17 bases. CDR1 and CDR2 (germline): MNHNS, SASEGT. CDR3 DNA: TGTGCCAGCAGGAGGGGAGCCTCCCTGTCAGATACGCAGTATTTT. Its translation is CASRRGASLSDTQYF.

CDR3 protein: CATSFRDRGQVETQYF. CDR3 coding DNA: TGTGCCACCAGCTTCCGAGACAGGGGGCAGGTCGAGACCCAGTACTTC. V is TRBV15 and J is TRBJ2-5, with 10 bases identical to TRBD1. CDR1 is LNHNV, CDR2 YYDKDF, per germline (reference sequence). The V segment lost 5 bases and the J segment 5 bases; nucleotides outside the gene matches: 11. The CDR3 is 16 amino acids.

This clone was counted ten times or more. The rearrangement links TRBV27 to TRBJ2-7; 9 bases agree with TRBD1. The junction had 11 bases not matched to a gene; V was cut back by 8 bases and J by 6 bases. The CDR3 contains 14 residues. CDR1 and CDR2 (germline): MNHEY, SMNVEV (reference sequence). The CDR3 loop reads CASRISLDRGEQYF. CDR3 coding DNA: TGTGCCAGCCGGATCTCCTTGGACAGGGGCGAGCAGTACTTC.

The chain joins TRBV19 to TRBJ1-2; TRBD1 is a possible D gene (6 bases). Germline V gene sequence: CDR1 LNHDA, CDR2 SQIVND (reference sequence). V dropped 2 bases and J dropped 8 bases, with 15 bases sitting between them. The CDR3 runs to 14 residues. CDR3: CASSIRNRQEGYTF. The CDR3 region has the DNA TGTGCCAGTAGTATACGGAACCGACAGGAGGGCTACACCTTC.